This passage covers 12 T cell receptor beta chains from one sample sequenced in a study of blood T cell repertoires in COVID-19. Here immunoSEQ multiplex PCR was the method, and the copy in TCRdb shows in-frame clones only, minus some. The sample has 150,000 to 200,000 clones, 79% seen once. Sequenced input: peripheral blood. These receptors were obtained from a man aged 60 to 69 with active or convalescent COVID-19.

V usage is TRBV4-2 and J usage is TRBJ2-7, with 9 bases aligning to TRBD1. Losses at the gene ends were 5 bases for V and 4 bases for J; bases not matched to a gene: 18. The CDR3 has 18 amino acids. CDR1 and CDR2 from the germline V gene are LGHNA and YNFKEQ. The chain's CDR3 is CASSSIWDRDFRIYEQYF. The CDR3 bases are TGTGCCAGCAGCTCCATCTGGGACAGGGATTTCCGAATATACGAGCAGTACTTC.

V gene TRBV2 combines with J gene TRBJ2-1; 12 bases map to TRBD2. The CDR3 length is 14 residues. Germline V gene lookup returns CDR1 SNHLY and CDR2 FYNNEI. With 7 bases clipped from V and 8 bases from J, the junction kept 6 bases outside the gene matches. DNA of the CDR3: TGTGCCAGCACACGACTAGCGGGAGTTGATGAGCAGTTCTTC. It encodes CASTRLAGVDEQFF.

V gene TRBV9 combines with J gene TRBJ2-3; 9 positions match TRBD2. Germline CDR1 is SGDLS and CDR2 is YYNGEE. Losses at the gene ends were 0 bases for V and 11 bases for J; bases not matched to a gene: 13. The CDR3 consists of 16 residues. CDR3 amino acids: CASSVVAGDPPGKQYF. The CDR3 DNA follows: TGTGCCAGCAGCGTAGTAGCGGGAGATCCTCCAGGGAAGCAGTATTTT.

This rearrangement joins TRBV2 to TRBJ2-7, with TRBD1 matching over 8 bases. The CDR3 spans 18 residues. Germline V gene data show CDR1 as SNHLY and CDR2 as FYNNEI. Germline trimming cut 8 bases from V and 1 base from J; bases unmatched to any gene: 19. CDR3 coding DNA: TGTGCCAGCTTGAAGGGCCCGCTAATAGGACAGGGTTCCTACGAGCAGTACTTC. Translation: CASLKGPLIGQGSYEQYF.

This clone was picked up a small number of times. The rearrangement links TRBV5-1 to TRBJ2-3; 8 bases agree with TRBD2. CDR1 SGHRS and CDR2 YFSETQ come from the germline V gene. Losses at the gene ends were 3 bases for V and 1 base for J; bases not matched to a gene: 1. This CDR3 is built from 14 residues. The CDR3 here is CASSSTSGTDTQYF. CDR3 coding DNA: TGCGCCAGCAGCTCGACTAGCGGCACAGATACGCAGTATTTT.

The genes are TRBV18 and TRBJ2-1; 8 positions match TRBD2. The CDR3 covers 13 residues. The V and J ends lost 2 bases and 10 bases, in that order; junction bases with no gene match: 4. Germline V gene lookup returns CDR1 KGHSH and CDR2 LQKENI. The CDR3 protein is CASSPSGLAEQFF. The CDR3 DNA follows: TGTGCCAGCTCACCATCAGGACTAGCCGAGCAGTTCTTC.

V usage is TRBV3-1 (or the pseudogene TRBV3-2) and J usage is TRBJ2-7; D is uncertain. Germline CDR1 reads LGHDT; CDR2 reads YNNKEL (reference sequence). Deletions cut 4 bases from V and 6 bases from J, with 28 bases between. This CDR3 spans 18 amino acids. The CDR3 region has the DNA TGTGCCAGCAGCCTTATCGACCCGAGGAGAGGAGTTAGTTCCGAGCAGTACTTC. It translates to CASSLIDPRRGVSSEQYF.

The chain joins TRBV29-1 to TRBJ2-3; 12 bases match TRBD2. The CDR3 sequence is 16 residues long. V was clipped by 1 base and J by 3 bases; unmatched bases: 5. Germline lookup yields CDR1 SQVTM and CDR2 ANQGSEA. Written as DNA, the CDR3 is TGCAGCGTTGAAGCCTCTAGCGGGAGGGCTACAGATACGCAGTATTTT. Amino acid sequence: CSVEASSGRATDTQYF.

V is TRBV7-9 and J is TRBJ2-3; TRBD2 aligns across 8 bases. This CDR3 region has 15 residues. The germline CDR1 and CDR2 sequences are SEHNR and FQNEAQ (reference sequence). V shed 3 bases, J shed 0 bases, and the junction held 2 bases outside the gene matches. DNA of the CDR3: TGTGCCAGCAGCTTCACTAGCGGAAGCACAGATACGCAGTATTTT. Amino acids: CASSFTSGSTDTQYF. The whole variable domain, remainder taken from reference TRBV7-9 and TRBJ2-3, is DTGVSQNPRHKITKRGQNVTFRCDPISEHNRLYWYRQTLGQGPEFLTYFQNEAQLEKSRLLSDRFSAERPKGSFSTLEIQRTEQGDSAMYLCASSFTSGSTDTQYFGPGTRLTVL.

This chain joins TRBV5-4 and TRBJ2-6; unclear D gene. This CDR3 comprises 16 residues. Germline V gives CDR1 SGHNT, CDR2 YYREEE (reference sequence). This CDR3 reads CAITPTVSSGANVLTF. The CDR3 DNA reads TGTGCAATTACCCCCACAGTTAGCTCTGGGGCCAACGTCCTGACTTTC.

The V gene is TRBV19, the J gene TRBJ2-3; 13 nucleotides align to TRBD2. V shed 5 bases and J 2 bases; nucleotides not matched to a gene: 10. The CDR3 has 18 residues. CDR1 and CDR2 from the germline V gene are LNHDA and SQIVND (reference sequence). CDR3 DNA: TGTGCCAGTAGTGCCCCCCCGGGACTAGCGGGAAACACAGATACGCAGTATTTT. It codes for CASSAPPGLAGNTDTQYF.

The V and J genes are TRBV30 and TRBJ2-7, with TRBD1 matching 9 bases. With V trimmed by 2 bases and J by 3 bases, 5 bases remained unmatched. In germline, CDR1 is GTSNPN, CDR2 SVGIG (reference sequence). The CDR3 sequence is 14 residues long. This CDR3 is CAWSTGQGHYEQYF. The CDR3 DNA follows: TGTGCCTGGAGTACGGGACAGGGACACTACGAGCAGTACTTC.